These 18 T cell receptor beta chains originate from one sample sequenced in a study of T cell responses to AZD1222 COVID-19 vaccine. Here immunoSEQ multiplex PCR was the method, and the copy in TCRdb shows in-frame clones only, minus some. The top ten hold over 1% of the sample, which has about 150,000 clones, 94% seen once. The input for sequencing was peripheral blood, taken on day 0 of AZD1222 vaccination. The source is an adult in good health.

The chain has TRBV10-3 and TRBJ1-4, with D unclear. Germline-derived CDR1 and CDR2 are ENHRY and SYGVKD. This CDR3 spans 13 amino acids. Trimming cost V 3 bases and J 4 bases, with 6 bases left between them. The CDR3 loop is CAISDRLNEKLFF. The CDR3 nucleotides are TGTGCCATCAGTGACAGGCTTAATGAAAAACTGTTTTTT.

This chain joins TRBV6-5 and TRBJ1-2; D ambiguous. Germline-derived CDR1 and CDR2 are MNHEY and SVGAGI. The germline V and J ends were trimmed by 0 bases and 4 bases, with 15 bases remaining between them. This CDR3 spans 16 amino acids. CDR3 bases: TGTGCCAGCAGTTACTCGATACCAGGAACCATCTATGGCTACACCTTC. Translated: CASSYSIPGTIYGYTF.

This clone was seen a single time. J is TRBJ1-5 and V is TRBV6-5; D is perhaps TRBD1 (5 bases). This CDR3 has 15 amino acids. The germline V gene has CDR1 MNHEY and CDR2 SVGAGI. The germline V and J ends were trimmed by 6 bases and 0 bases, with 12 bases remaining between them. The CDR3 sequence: CASSHGGGSNQPQHF. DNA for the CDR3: TGTGCCAGCAGCCACGGGGGGGGTAGCAATCAGCCCCAGCATTTT.

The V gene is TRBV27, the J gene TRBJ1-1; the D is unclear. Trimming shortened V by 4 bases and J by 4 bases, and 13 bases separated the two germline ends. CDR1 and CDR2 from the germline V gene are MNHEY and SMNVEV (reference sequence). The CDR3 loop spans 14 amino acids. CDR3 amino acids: CASSSGRLITEAFF. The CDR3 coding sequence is TGTGCCAGCAGTTCCGGACGTCTGATCACTGAAGCTTTCTTT.

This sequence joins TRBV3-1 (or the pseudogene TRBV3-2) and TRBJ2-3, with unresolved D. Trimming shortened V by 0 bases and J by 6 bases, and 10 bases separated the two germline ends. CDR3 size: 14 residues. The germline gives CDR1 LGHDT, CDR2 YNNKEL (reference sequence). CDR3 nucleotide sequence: TGTGCCAGCAGCCAAGATTTCGACCAGGATACGCAGTATTTT. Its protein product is CASSQDFDQDTQYF.

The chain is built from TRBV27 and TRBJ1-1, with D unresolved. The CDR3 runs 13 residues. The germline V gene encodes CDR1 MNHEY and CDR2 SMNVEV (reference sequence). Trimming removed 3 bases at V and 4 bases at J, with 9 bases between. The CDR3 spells CASSFFGGTEAFF. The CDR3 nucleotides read TGTGCCAGCAGTTTCTTTGGCGGCACTGAAGCTTTCTTT.

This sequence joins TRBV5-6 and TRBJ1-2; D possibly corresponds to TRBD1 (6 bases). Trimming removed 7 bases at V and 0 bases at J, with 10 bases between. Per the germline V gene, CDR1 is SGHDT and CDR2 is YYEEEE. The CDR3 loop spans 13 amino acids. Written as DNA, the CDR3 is TGTGCCAGCTGGGACACCACTAACTATGGCTACACCTTC. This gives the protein CASWDTTNYGYTF.

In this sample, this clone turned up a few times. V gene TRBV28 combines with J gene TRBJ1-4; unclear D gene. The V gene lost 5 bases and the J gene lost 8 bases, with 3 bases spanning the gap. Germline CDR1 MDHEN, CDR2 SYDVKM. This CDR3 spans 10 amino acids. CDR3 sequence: CASSQEKLFF. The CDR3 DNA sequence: TGTGCCAGCAGTCAAGAAAAACTGTTTTTT.

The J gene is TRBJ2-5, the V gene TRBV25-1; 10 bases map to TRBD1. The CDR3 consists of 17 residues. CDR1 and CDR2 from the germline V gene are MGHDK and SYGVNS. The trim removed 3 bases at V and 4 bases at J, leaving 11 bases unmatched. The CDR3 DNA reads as TGTGCCAGCAGTGACGCGCTGAAGACAGGGGGCCGAGAGACCCAGTACTTC. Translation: CASSDALKTGGRETQYF.

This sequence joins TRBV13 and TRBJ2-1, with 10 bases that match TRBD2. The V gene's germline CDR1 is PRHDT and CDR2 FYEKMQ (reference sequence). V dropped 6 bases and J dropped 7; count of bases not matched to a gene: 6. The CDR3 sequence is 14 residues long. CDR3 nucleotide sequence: TGTGCCAGCAGACATCCTAGCGGGAGTAATGAGCAGTTCTTC. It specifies CASRHPSGSNEQFF.

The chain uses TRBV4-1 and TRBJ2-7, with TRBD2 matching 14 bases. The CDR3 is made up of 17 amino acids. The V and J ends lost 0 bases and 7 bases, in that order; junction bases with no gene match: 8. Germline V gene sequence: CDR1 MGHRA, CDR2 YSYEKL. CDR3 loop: CASSQEGLAGVTGEQYV. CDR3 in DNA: TGCGCCAGCAGCCAAGAGGGACTAGCGGGAGTAACGGGGGAGCAGTACGTC.

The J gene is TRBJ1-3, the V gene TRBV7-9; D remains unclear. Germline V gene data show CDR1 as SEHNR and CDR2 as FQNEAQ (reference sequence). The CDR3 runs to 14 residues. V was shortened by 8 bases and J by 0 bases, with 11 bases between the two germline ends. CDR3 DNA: TGTGCCAGCCACCCGGGGAGCTCTGGAAACACCATATATTTT. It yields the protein CASHPGSSGNTIYF.

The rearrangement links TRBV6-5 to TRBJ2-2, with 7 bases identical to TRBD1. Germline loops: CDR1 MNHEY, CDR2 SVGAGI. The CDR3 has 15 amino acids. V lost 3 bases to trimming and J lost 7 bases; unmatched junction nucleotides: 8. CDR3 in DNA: TGTGCCAGCAGTTATAGGGGGCAGGGTTTCGGGGAGCTGTTTTTT. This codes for CASSYRGQGFGELFF.

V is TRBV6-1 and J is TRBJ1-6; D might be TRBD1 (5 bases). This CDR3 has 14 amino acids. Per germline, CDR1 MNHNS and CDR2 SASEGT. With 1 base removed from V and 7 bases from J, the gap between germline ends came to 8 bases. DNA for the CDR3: TGTGCCAGCAGTGAAGGGGGCGAGAATTCACCCCTCCACTTT. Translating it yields CASSEGGENSPLHF.

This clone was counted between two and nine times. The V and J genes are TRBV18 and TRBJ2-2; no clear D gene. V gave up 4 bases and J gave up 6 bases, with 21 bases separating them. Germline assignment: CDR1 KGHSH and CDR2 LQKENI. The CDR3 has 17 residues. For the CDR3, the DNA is TGTGCCAGCTCACACTTGACCGAACAAGTCGGCCCCGGGGAGCTGTTTTTT. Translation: CASSHLTEQVGPGELFF.

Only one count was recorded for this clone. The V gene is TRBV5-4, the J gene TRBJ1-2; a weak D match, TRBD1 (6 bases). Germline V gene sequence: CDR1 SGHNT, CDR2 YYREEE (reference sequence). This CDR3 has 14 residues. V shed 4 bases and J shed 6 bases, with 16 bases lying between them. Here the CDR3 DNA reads TGTGCCAGCAGCCCCCGGACGGAGGGGGATGGCTACACCTTC. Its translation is CASSPRTEGDGYTF.

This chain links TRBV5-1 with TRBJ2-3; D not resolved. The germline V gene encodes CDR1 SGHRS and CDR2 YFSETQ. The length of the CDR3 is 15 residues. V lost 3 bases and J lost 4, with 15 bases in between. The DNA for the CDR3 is TGCGCCAGCAGCTCGGAGAGTCCCAGGCCAGATACGCAGTATTTT. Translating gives CASSSESPRPDTQYF.

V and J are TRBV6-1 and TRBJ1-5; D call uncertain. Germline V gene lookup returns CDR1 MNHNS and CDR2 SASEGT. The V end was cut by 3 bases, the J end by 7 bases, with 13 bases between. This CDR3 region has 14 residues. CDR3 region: CASSDSGGRQPQHF. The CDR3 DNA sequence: TGTGCCAGCAGTGATTCGGGAGGGAGACAGCCCCAGCATTTT.